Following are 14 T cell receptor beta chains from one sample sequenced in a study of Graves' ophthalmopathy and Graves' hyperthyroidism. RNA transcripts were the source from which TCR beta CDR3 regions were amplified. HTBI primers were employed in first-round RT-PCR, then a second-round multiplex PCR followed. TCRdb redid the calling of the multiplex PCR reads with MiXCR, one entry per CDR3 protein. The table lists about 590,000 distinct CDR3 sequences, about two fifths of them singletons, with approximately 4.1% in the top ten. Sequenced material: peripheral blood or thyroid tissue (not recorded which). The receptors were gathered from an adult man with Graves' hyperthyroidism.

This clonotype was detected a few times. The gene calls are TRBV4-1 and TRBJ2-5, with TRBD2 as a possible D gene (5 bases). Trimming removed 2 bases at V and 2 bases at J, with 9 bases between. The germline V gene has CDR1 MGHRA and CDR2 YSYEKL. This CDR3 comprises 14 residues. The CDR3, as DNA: TGCGCCAGCAGCCAACCGGACTCTCAAGAGACCCAGTACTTC. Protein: CASSQPDSQETQYF.

This CDR3 reads CASSQGQGRYTEAFF. CDR3 nucleotides: TGCGCCAGCAGCCAGGGACAGGGGAGGTACACTGAAGCTTTCTTT. The V gene is TRBV4-1, the J gene TRBJ1-1; 10 nucleotides line up with TRBD1. Germline-derived CDR1 and CDR2 are MGHRA and YSYEKL. This CDR3 contains 15 residues. J lost 3 bases, V lost 3 bases, and 4 bases had no gene match.

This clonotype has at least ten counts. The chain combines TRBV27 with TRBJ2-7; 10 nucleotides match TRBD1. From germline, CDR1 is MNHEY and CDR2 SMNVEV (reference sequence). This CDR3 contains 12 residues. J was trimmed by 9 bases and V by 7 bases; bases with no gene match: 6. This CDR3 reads CASKGQGSGQYF. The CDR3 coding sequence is TGTGCCAGCAAGGGACAGGGGAGTGGGCAGTACTTC.

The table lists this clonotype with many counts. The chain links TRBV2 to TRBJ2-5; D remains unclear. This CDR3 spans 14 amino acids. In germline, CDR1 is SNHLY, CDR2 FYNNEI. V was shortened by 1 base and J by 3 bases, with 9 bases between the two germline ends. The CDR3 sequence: CASSEGGSKETQYF. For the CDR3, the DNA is TGTGCCAGCAGTGAAGGGGGTAGTAAAGAGACCCAGTACTTC.

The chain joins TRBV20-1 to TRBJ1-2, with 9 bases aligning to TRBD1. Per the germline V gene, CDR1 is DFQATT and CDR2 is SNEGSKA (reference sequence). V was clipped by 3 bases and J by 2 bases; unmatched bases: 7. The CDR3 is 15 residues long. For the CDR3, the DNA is TGCAGTGCTAGGGGGACAGGGCCCTCCAACTATGGCTACACCTTC. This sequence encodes CSARGTGPSNYGYTF.

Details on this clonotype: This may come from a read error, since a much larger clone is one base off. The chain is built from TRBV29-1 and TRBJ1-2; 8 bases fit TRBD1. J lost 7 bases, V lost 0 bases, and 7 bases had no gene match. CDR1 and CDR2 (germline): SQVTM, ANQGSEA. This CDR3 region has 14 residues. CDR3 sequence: CSVEDPGQGCGYTF. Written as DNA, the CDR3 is TGCAGCGTTGAAGATCCCGGACAGGGATGTGGCTACACCTTC.

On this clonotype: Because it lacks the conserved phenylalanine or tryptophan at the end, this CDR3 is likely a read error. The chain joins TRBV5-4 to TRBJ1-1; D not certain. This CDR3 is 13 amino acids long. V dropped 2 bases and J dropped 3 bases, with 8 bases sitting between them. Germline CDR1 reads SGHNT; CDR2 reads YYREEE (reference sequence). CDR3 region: CASSFTGDTEAFS. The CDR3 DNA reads TGTGCCAGCAGCTTCACCGGGGACACTGAAGCTTTCTCT.

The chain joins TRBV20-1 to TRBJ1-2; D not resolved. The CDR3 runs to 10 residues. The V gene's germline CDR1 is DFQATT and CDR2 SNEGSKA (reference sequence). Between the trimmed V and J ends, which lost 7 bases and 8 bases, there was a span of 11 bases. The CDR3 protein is CSGKDSGYTF. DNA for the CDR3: TGCAGTGGGAAGGACTCGGGCTACACCTTC.

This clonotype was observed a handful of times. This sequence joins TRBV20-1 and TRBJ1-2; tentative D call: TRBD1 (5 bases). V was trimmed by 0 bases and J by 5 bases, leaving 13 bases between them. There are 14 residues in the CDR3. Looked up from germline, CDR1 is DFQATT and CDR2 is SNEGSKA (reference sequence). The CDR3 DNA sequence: TGCAGTGCTAGAGACAGGGAGATGGGGTATGGCTACACCTTC. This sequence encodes CSARDREMGYGYTF.

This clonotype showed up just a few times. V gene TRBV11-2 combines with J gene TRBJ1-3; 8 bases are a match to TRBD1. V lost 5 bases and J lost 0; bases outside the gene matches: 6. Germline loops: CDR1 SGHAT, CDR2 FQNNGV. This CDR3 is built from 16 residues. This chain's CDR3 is CASSITGGNSGNTIYF. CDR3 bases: TGTGCCAGCAGCATCACAGGGGGAAACTCTGGAAACACCATATATTTT.

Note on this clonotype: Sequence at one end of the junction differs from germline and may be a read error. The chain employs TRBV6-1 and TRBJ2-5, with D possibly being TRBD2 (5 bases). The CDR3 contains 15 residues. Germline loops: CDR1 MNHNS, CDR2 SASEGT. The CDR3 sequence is CASSFDWETQGTQYF. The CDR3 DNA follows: TGTGCCAGCAGTTTTGACTGGGAGACCCAAGGGACCCAGTACTTC.

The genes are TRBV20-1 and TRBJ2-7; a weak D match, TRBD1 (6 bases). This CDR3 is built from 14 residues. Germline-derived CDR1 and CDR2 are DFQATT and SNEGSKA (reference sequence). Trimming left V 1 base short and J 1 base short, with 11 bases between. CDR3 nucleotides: TGCAGTGCTAGAGCCCCGACAGGTTCCTACGAGCAGTACTTC. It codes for CSARAPTGSYEQYF.

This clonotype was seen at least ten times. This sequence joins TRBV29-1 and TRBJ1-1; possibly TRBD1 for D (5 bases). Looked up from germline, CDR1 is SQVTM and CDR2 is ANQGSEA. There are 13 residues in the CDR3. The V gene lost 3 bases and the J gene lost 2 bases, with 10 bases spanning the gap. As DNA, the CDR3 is TGCAGCGTTGAGGGGCAGAGTAACACTGAAGCTTTCTTT. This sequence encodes CSVEGQSNTEAFF. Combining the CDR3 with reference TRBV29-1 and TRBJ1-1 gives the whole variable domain SAVISQKPSRDICQRGTSLTIQCQVDSQVTMMFWYRQQPGQSLTLIATANQGSEATYESGFVIDKFPISRPNLTFSTLTVSNMSPEDSSIYLCSVEGQSNTEAFFGQGTRLTVV.

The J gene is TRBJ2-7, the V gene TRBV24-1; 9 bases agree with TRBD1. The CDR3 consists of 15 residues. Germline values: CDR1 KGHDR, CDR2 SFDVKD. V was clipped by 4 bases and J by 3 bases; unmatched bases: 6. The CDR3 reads CATSDNRDRVYEQYF. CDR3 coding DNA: TGTGCCACCAGTGACAACAGGGACAGGGTCTACGAGCAGTACTTC.